A single sample gave rise to the 8 T cell receptor beta chains below, sequenced in a study of response to subunit inactivated influenza vaccine. TCRdb ran MiXCR on the RT-PCR reads and lists one entry per CDR3 protein. The sample records around 520,000 distinct CDR3 sequences, about 25% being singletons. The source was CD4+ T cells sorted from PBMCs, collected 5 days after vaccination. These receptor sequences come from a man between 45 and 60 years old who received an inactivated influenza vaccine.

This clonotype occurred many times. The junction does not match germline at one end; this may be a read error. The rearrangement joins TRBV5-1 to TRBJ2-3, with TRBD2 matching over 12 bases. Germline V lookup: CDR1 SGHRS, CDR2 YFSETQ. CDR3 length equals 15 residues. CDR3: CASSLASGGADTQYF. The CDR3 DNA is TGTGCCAGCAGTTTGGCTAGCGGGGGGGCAGATACGCAGTATTTT.

This clonotype came up a few times. The chain has TRBV7-9 and TRBJ2-2, with TRBD1 matching over 7 bases. V trimming: 6 bases; J trimming: 5 bases; junction bases outside the gene matches: 9. The CDR3 is 15 residues long. The V gene's germline CDR1 is SEHNR and CDR2 FQNEAQ (reference sequence). The CDR3 DNA is TGTGCCAGCAGGGAACGGACAGGATTTACCGGGGAGCTGTTTTTT. It specifies CASRERTGFTGELFF. The entire variable domain, with the rest obtained from reference TRBV7-9 and TRBJ2-2, is as follows: DTGVSQNPRHKITKRGQNVTFRCDPISEHNRLYWYRQTLGQGPEFLTYFQNEAQLEKSRLLSDRFSAERPKGSFSTLEIQRTEQGDSAMYLCASRERTGFTGELFFGEGSRLTVL.

This clonotype was counted between two and nine times. V is TRBV9 and J is TRBJ1-3, with unresolved D. The CDR3 contains 15 residues. Germline lookup yields CDR1 SGDLS and CDR2 YYNGEE. V lost 0 bases and J 0 bases, leaving 7 bases between the germline ends. The CDR3 spells CASSVGYSSGNTIYF. CDR3 DNA: TGTGCCAGCAGCGTAGGCTACAGCTCTGGAAACACCATATATTTT.

This clonotype was seen at least ten times. V gene TRBV5-1 combines with J gene TRBJ2-5, with D unresolved. Per the germline V gene, CDR1 is SGHRS and CDR2 is YFSETQ. This CDR3 comprises 12 residues. With 4 bases removed from V and 5 bases from J, the gap between germline ends came to 9 bases. The DNA for the CDR3 is TGCGCCAGCAGCAGCTCTTTGGAGACCCAGTACTTC. Protein sequence: CASSSSLETQYF.

V is TRBV20-1 and J is TRBJ2-5; 8 bases match TRBD1. The germline CDR1 and CDR2 sequences are DFQATT and SNEGSKA (reference sequence). The trim removed 3 bases at V and 3 bases at J, leaving 3 bases unmatched. The CDR3 length is 13 residues. The CDR3 spells CSASPDREETQYF. As DNA, the CDR3 is TGCAGTGCTAGCCCGGACAGGGAAGAGACCCAGTACTTC.

The rearrangement links TRBV29-1 to TRBJ1-5, with TRBD1 matching 8 bases. V shed 5 bases, J shed 4 bases, and the junction held 7 bases outside the gene matches. CDR3 length: 14 amino acids. Per germline, CDR1 SQVTM and CDR2 ANQGSEA. CDR3 loop: CSVRPTGANQPQHF. The CDR3 DNA reads TGCAGCGTTCGACCGACAGGGGCAAATCAGCCCCAGCATTTT.

This clonotype was found a few times. The genes are TRBV28 and TRBJ1-2; D is possibly TRBD1 (5 bases). Between the trimmed V and J ends, which lost 6 bases and 2 bases, there was a span of 13 bases. From germline, CDR1 is MDHEN and CDR2 SYDVKM. The CDR3 length is 14 residues. Written as DNA, the CDR3 is TGTGCCAGCAGCCGTGAAGGGGTGAACTATGGCTACACCTTC. Its protein product is CASSREGVNYGYTF.

Only a few counts were recorded for this clonotype. The chain uses TRBV28 and TRBJ2-7, with 7 positions matching TRBD2. Germline CDR1 is MDHEN and CDR2 is SYDVKM. The CDR3 totals 12 residues. V shed 2 bases and J 7 bases; nucleotides not matched to a gene: 2. CDR3 in amino acids: CASSLGAGEQYF. DNA of the CDR3: TGTGCCAGCAGTTTAGGAGCGGGAGAGCAGTACTTC.